This T cell receptor beta chain was observed in a study of T cell repertoires in ileal Crohn's disease. In the study overall: At surgery, around 36% of patients smoked, with median disease duration 7.9 years. Postoperative therapy was given to about half: 11 thiopurines, about 20 anti-TNF agents.

This CDR3 is 13 amino acids long. V dropped 5 bases and J dropped 2 bases, with 9 bases sitting between them. CDR1 and CDR2 from the germline V gene are SEHNR and FQNEAQ (reference sequence). Patients were adults with ileal or ileocolonic Crohn's disease needing resection. Here immunoSEQ multiplex PCR was the method, and the copy in TCRdb shows in-frame clones only, minus some. Among 6,000 to 8,000 clones listed, roughly 92% were seen once. As to this clone: Its antigen remains unknown.

Findings and limits, study-wide: Mucosal expansions were suggested to be mainly CD8 T cells.

V gene TRBV7-9 combines with J gene TRBJ2-5, with D possibly being TRBD1 (6 bases). The sequencing sample was made of ileal tissue. This sequence originates from an adult with Crohn's disease. In DNA form, the CDR3 reads TGTGCCAGCAGCCCCCAGGGGCAAGAGACCCAGTACTTC. Translating gives CASSPQGQETQYF.